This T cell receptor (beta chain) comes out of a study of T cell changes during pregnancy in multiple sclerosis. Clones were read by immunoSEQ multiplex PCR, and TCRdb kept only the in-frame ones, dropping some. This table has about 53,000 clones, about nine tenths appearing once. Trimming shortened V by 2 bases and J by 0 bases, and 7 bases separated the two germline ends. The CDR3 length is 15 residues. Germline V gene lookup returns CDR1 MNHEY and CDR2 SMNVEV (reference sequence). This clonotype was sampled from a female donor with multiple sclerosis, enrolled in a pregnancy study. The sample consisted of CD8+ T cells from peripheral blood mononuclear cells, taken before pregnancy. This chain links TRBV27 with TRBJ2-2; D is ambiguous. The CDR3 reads CASSLGVTNTGELFF. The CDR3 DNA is TGTGCCAGCAGTTTAGGAGTTACGAACACCGGGGAGCTGTTTTTT.